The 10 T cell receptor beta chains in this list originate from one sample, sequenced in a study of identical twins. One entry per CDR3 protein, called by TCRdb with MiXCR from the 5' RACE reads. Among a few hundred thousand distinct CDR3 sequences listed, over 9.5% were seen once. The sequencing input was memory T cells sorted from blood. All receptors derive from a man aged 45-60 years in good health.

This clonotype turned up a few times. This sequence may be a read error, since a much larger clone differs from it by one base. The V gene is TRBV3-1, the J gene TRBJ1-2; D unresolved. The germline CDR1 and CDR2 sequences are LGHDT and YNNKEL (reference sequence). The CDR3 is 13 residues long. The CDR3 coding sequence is TGTGCCAGCAGCCAAGTCCTCGGTGGAGGCTACCCCTTC. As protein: CASSQVLGGGYPF. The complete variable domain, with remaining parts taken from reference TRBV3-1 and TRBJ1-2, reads DTAVSQTPKYLVTQMGNDKSIKCEQNLGHDTMYWYKQDSKKFLKIMFSYNNKELIINETVPNRFSPKSPDKAHLNLHINSLELGDSAVYFCASSQVLGGGYPFGSGTRLTVV.

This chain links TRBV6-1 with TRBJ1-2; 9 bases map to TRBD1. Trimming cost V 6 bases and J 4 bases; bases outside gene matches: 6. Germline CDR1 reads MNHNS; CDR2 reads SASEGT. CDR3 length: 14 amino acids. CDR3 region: CASRNRGPIYGYTF. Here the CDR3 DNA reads TGTGCCAGCAGGAACAGGGGGCCCATCTATGGCTACACCTTC.

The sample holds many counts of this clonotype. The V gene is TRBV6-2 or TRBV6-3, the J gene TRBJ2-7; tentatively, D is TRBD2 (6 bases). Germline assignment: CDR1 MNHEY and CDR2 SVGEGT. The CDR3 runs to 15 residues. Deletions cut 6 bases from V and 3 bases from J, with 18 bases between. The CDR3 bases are TGTGCCAGCAGATCGCCGGGGCAGGGAGGCTACGAGCAGTACTTC. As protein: CASRSPGQGGYEQYF.

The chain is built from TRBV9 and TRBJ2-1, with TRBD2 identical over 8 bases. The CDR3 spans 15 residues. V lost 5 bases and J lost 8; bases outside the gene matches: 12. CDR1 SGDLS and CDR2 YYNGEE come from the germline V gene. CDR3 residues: CASSRSAREADEQFF. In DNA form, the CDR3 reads TGTGCCAGCAGTCGTAGTGCGCGGGAGGCCGATGAGCAGTTCTTC.

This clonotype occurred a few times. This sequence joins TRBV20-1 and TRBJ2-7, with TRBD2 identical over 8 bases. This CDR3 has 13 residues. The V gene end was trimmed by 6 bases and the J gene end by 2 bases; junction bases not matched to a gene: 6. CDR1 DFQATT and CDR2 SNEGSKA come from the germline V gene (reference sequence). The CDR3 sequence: CSAFSGDAYEQYF. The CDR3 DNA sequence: TGCAGTGCGTTTAGCGGGGACGCCTACGAGCAGTACTTC.

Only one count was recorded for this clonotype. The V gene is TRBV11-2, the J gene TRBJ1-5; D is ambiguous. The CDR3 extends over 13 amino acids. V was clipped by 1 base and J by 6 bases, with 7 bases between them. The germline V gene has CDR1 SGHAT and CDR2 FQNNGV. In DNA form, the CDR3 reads TGTGCCAGCAGCTTAGCTAGGAGTCAGCCCCAGCATTTT. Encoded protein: CASSLARSQPQHF.

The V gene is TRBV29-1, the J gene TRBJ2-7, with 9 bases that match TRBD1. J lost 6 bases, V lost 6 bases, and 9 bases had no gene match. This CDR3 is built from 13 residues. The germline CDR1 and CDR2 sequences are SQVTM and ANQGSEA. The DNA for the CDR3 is TGCAGCGTCCTACCGGGACAGGGCGGCGAGCAGTACTTC. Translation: CSVLPGQGGEQYF.

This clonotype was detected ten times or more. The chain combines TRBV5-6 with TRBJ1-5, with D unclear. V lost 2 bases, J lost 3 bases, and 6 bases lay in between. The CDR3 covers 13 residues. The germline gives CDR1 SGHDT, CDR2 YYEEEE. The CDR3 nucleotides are TGTGCCAGCAGCTTTCAGTTCAATCAGCCCCAGCATTTT. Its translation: CASSFQFNQPQHF.

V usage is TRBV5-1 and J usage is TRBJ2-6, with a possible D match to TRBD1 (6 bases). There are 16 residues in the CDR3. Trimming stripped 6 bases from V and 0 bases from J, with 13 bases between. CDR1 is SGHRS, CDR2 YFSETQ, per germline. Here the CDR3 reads CASIGQSPSGANVLTF. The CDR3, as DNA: TGCGCCAGCATTGGACAGTCACCCTCTGGGGCCAACGTCCTGACTTTC.

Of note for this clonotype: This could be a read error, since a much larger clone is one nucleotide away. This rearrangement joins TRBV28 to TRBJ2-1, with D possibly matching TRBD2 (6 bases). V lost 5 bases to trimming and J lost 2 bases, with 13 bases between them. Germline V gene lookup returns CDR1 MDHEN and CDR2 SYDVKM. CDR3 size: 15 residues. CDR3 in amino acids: CASSPTAGPYNEQFF. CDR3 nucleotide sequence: TGTGCCAGCAGTCCTACAGCGGGTCCCTACAATGAGCAGTTCTTC.